Following are 2 T cell receptor beta chains from one sample sequenced in a study of blood T cell repertoires in COVID-19. The table came from immunoSEQ multiplex PCR; TCRdb's copy has only in-frame clones and leaves some out. The sample has some 100,000 clones; roughly 86% are singletons. The sample consisted of peripheral blood. These receptors came from a man in his fifties with acute or convalescent COVID-19.

This CDR3 reads CASSTSGQNSGNTIYF. As DNA, the CDR3 is TGTGCCAGTAGTACGTCGGGACAGAACTCTGGAAACACCATATATTTT. J is TRBJ1-3 and V is TRBV19; 7 bases are a match to TRBD1. The CDR3 consists of 16 residues. Trimming cost V 4 bases and J 0 bases; bases outside gene matches: 6. Per the germline V gene, CDR1 is LNHDA and CDR2 is SQIVND (reference sequence). The variable domain in full, with the rest retrieved from reference TRBV19 and TRBJ1-3, is DGGITQSPKYLFRKEGQNVTLSCEQNLNHDAMYWYRQDPGQGLRLIYYSQIVNDFQKGDIAEGYSVSREKKESFPLTVTSAQKNPTAFYLCASSTSGQNSGNTIYFGEGSWLTVV.

The V gene is TRBV7-2, the J gene TRBJ2-7, with D possibly being TRBD1 (5 bases). Germline V gives CDR1 SGHTA, CDR2 FQGNSA. This CDR3 has 15 residues. Trimming shortened V by 0 bases and J by 3 bases, and 12 bases separated the two germline ends. The DNA for the CDR3 is TGTGCCAGCAGCTTAGCGCTAAGGGGTCTCTACGAGCAGTACTTC. Its translation: CASSLALRGLYEQYF.